This section outlines one TCR beta chain sequence together with its context. What this receptor recognizes is not known. No much larger clone exists at a distance of one base, and base qualities are not known. The cohort comprised more than 550 healthy bone marrow donors. All cohort members were sampled while nominally healthy, although unrecorded immune exposures were likely present. The donor tested CMV seropositive, placing the donor among the roughly 270 seropositive members of the cohort. A peripheral blood sample was collected from each donor, and TCR beta sequencing was performed on peripheral blood mononuclear cells. The Qiagen DNeasy Blood Extraction Kit was used to extract genomic DNA from the blood cell samples. To prepare the library, the immunoSEQ multiplex PCR assay was applied. The multiplex PCR relied on a mix of 60 forward primers for TCR Vbeta segments and 13 reverse primers for TCR Jbeta segments. Amplification of the CDR3 region of rearranged TCR beta genes was performed with a multiplex PCR assay on genomic DNA. The Illumina HiSeq System was used to sequence the amplified TCR beta libraries as 87-base-pair reads. Processing in the source paper ran as follows. A later analysis tallied roughly 76 million unique TCR beta chains across the approximately 670 repertoires, and around 10 million of those chains were shared by two or more donors. To remove PCR and sequencing errors, raw reads were error-corrected and collapsed into unique sequences using a nearest-neighbor algorithm that merged closely related sequences. Alignment of CDR3 sequences to IMGT reference sequences was used to assign V, D and J gene segments. For a sequence to be retained, a match of at least six nucleotides was required to both a V gene segment and a J gene segment. A rearrangement counted as productive if the CDR3 had no stop codons and remained in frame with V and J, and every other rearrangement counted as non-productive. CDR3 was defined by IMGT convention, running from the second conserved V-encoded cysteine to the conserved J-encoded phenylalanine. The earlier analysis of about 560 of the donors excluded any sequence lacking an unambiguous match to a single V gene segment. In an earlier analysis of 587 of the donors, a V segment was called functional when productive rearrangements were above 56.7%, and segregating when the standard deviation between donors exceeded 5%. A statistical classification framework was built for diagnosing cytomegalovirus status from the catalog of TCR beta chain sequences. V and J gene assignment, in a later analysis, came from comparing TCR nucleotide sequences with IMGT/GENE-DB human TR gene sequences. Using the TCRdist pipeline, a later analysis assigned CDR3 sequences along with most-parsimonious VDJ recombination scenarios. A later analysis defined each TCR beta chain by its CDR3 amino acid sequence plus V-gene family, and excluded reads lacking a unique V-gene family. A later analysis removed over 500 highly shared, low-generation-probability nucleotide sequences to deal with suspected cross-contamination and a sequencing artifact. In a later analysis, a clonal expansion index for each public chain was calculated from normalized within-repertoire ranks of inferred template counts. A later analysis computed generation probabilities with a VDJ recombination model fitted to out-of-frame rearrangements, and checked the results against IGoR. Hypergeometric tests were used in a later analysis to score TCR-TCR, TCR-HLA and TCR-CMV co-occurrence, with a repertoire-size bias correction applied to the TCR pairs. To estimate false discovery rates, a later analysis permuted the HLA or CMV assignments 20 times. A later analysis grouped co-occurring TCRs with DBSCAN, adding TCRdist sequence similarity when clustering within HLA-allele-positive subsets. Repertoires with fewer than 30,000 or more than 120,000 public chains were left out of co-occurrence clustering, as were about 5 repertoires with anomalous nucleotide sharing. Imported from immuneACCESS, the table was reduced by TCRdb to in-frame sequences with V and J called. These copies leave out some clones; in studies compared against another copy, an unresolved V gene accounts for under half, and the cause of the remainder is not known. V and J calls and clone size are as listed in that table; D and trimming were resolved from the DNA. The sample table contains approximately 150,000 clones; only one count was recorded for 73% of them. 5.4% of the sample comes from the top ten.

From the cysteine up to the phenylalanine, the CDR3 has a length of 13 residues. The CDR3 DNA has 39 bases and is translated from base 1. V and J lose 3 bases and 6 bases, and a span of 8 bases separates them. CDR1 and CDR2, looked up from the germline V gene (reference sequence), are LNHDA and SQIVND. The data derive from a study of cytomegalovirus exposure and HLA in healthy donors (dated by TCRdb to 2015 to 2018). Context from the whole study: An earlier analysis of approximately 640 of the donors reported 250 to 350 Gb of sequence data and 117 million unique TCR beta sequences from around 200 million T cells. An early release that covered around 590 HLA-typed donors contained approximately 320 gigabases of sequencing data and 65 million to 100 million unique TCR sequences. Of the 300 to 450 genotyped donors, 80% to 90% were placed in the genetic ancestry cluster associated with self-reported Caucasian donors. The study was designed to test whether signatures of past pathogen exposure could be identified by cataloging public T cell receptors. The study profiled the T cell repertoires of hundreds of subjects by immunosequencing and related them to cytomegalovirus serostatus. Besides the first cohort of approximately 670 subjects, a separate validation cohort made up of 120 or so different subjects was used. High-throughput TCR immunosequencing, statistical association of individual TCRs with disease status, and machine learning were combined to predict cytomegalovirus infection status. A later analysis re-analyzed previously published TCR beta repertoires from 660 or so donors and added high-resolution HLA genotyping to study TCR occurrence patterns. Rather than using new phenotypic data, the later analysis identified candidate immune exposures from TCR beta sequences and from how often those sequences occurred across donors. To decide whether each TCR beta V gene segment behaved as functional or pseudogenic, an earlier analysis of 587 of the donors relied on high-throughput TCR beta sequencing. Donor age, sex, ethnicity and CMV serostatus were compiled together with the repertoire data. A later genetic analysis took genome-wide SNP genotypes for about three fifths of the 666 donors and used that subset as a discovery cohort. All discovery cohort repertoires had been generated using a single sequencing platform. HLA typing covered class I and class II loci at four-digit resolution. Typing coverage differed by locus: A, B, C, DRB1 and DQB1 were typed in roughly 620-630 donors, DQA1 in 522, DPA1 in some 610, and DPB1 in about 450. Roughly five DR-DQ haplotypes were handled as single units for association and clustering, since linkage in the cohort was strong. On average, roughly 250,000 unique TCR beta nucleotide sequences were sequenced per donor among 398 genotyped donors of the cohort, with 15% to 20% of those sequences being non-productive. Points the paper makes about the study in general: Specific HLA alleles were associated with 16,951 TCR beta sequences at a false discovery rate of 0.05 in a later analysis. In a later analysis, HLA-associated TCR beta chains showed more clonal expansion and lower generation probabilities than non-associated chains that were equally common. CMV serostatus was the only immune exposure information available for the cohort. According to a later analysis, parvovirus B19, influenza, CMV and Epstein-Barr virus appeared linked to several top co-occurrence clusters. Correlated functional status among segregating V segments might be attributable to linkage disequilibrium, but an unknown experimental factor could not be ruled out. In an earlier analysis of 587 of the donors, most TCR beta V segments were observed in productive rearrangements about 87% or about 30% of the time, broadly matching IMGT annotations. Because counts were too low, about 15 rarely observed V segments, including chromosome 9 orphons, were left out of the earlier analysis of roughly 600 of the donors. According to a later analysis, TCR association rates differed among HLA loci, with DRB1 alleles showing the most associated TCRs and HLA-C alleles showing the fewest. An association between a missense DCLRE1C variant and V-gene and J-gene trimming of TCR beta chains was found in a later genetic analysis and replicated in an independent cohort. According to a later genetic analysis, donors in an Asian-associated ancestry cluster had fewer N-insertions in productive TCRs than the approximately 690-donor mean. A later analysis found that most CMV-associated TCR beta chains appeared HLA-restricted, with HLA associations seemingly driven largely by CMV exposure. In vitro tests confirmed that a few of the cytomegalovirus-associated TCR beta chains recognize cytomegalovirus antigens. A total of fewer than 200 TCR beta chains were listed by the study as associated with cytomegalovirus. A further reported finding was that TCR beta sequences accurately predicted the HLA-A and HLA-B alleles for most subjects in the first cohort. The presence/absence analyses assumed that sequencing depth was roughly uniform across donors, and that assumption may not be true. Strong co-occurrence of HLA alleles, especially DR and DQ, made assigning TCR associations to individual alleles difficult. The authors suggested that the approach could potentially be extended to other disease states and immunological phenotypes. Most TCR sequences were observed very rarely across donors, whereas some public TCRs were present in many individuals. Only TCR beta chains were sequenced in this cohort, and the absence of alpha or paired-chain data limited detectable features. The classifier was reported to diagnose cytomegalovirus status with high specificity and sensitivity in both the original and validation cohorts. HLA typing was unavailable for some donors at each locus, so association tests used only the typed subset. A cluster of highly shared sequence variants was judged likely to be a technical artifact of the sequencing pipeline. The 87-base-pair reads could not distinguish some IMGT-functional V segments, including TRBV6-2 and TRBV6-3, so those segments were excluded.

The sample taken for sequencing was PBMCs. The clonotype comes from a woman aged 18-35 years in good health and CMV-seropositive. The rearrangement combines TRBV19 with TRBJ2-2; confidence is insufficient to name the D gene. At the DNA level, the sequence is TGTGCCAGTAGTATGGGCTCATCCGGGGAGCTGTTTTTT. Its translation is CASSMGSSGELFF.